What follows are 22 T cell receptor beta chains derived from one specimen sequenced in a study of blood T cell repertoires in COVID-19 (dated by TCRdb to about 2020). Library construction relied on the immunoSEQ multiplex PCR assay. TCRdb carries this immuneACCESS record with in-frame sequences only. Its versions omit some clonotypes, under half of them owing to an unresolved V gene in the studies checked, with the rest unexplained. The sample data list fewer than 350,000 clones, and 81% of these were observed just once. Jointly, the top ten make up just under 3% of the sample. Source material: peripheral blood. The origin of the receptors is a woman aged 55-70 years with active or convalescent COVID-19.

The V call is TRBV4-3, the J call TRBJ1-4; D is possibly TRBD1 (6 bases). The germline CDR1 and CDR2 sequences are LGHNA and YSLEER. The V gene lost 0 bases and the J gene lost 8 bases, with 19 bases spanning the gap. CDR3 size: 17 residues. Here the CDR3 DNA reads TGCGCCAGCAGCCAAGATAAGGAATGGGGGCGCAACGAAAAACTGTTTTTT. This translates into CASSQDKEWGRNEKLFF.

This clone was recorded at least ten times. The J gene is TRBJ2-5, the V gene TRBV30, with TRBD2 identical over 12 bases. The CDR3 loop spans 14 amino acids. Germline CDR1 reads GTSNPN; CDR2 reads SVGIG (reference sequence). CDR3 amino acids: CAWRLAGGQETQYF. The CDR3 coding sequence is TGTGCTTGGCGTCTAGCGGGGGGGCAAGAGACCCAGTACTTC.

The gene calls are TRBV9 and TRBJ2-7, with a tentative D call TRBD2 (7 bases). CDR1 and CDR2 from the germline V gene are SGDLS and YYNGEE. The CDR3 has 14 amino acids. The V end was cut by 4 bases, the J end by 2 bases, with 13 bases between. The CDR3 loop is CASSPRGAPYEQYF. The CDR3 nucleotides are TGTGCCAGCAGCCCCCGGGGGGCCCCCTACGAGCAGTACTTC.

V and J are TRBV19 and TRBJ2-7; 7 nucleotides match TRBD2. V gave up 5 bases and J gave up 7 bases; unmatched junction bases: 8. CDR1 is LNHDA, CDR2 SQIVND, per germline (reference sequence). This CDR3 has 13 residues. The CDR3, as DNA: TGTGCCAGTAGTTTAGGACTAGAACGGGAGCAGTACTTC. Amino acids: CASSLGLEREQYF.

The chain employs TRBV15 and TRBJ2-7; tentative D call: TRBD2 (5 bases). V was pared by 0 bases and J by 3 bases, with 18 bases between. CDR1 and CDR2 from the germline V gene are LNHNV and YYDKDF (reference sequence). There are 17 residues in the CDR3. CDR3 nucleotides: TGTGCCACCAGCAGAGATCTCGCCGCCGGAGGAAACTACGAGCAGTACTTC. Translated: CATSRDLAAGGNYEQYF.

The rearrangement joins TRBV30 to TRBJ1-2; D uncertain. Germline CDR1 reads GTSNPN; CDR2 reads SVGIG (reference sequence). Trimming took off 2 bases at V and 2 bases at J, with 15 bases between the two ends. CDR3 length equals 15 residues. CDR3 DNA: TGTGCCTGGAGTTCTGGCCGGGATGGAAACTATGGCTACACCTTC. It encodes CAWSSGRDGNYGYTF.

Remarks on this clone: One end of the junction fails to match germline, which may point to a read error. The chain carries TRBV30 and TRBJ1-1, with D possibly matching TRBD1 (6 bases). Germline-derived CDR1 and CDR2 are GTSNPN and SVGIG (reference sequence). This CDR3 has 12 residues. Here the CDR3 DNA reads TGTGCCTGGAGGGGGGGGGCAGGGACGGTCCTTTTT. Amino acids: CAWRGGAGTVLF.

This clone was counted once. The chain uses TRBV5-4 and TRBJ2-1; 11 bases align to TRBD2. Germline loops: CDR1 SGHNT, CDR2 YYREEE (reference sequence). The CDR3 runs to 17 residues. V was clipped by 1 base and J by 2 bases; unmatched bases: 5. The CDR3 here is CASSLQISGGAYNEQFF. The CDR3 DNA reads TGTGCCAGCAGCTTGCAGATTAGCGGGGGGGCCTACAATGAGCAGTTCTTC.

The gene calls are TRBV11-2 and TRBJ2-2; 9 bases match TRBD1. The junction had 6 bases not matched to a gene; V was cut back by 6 bases and J by 1 base. The CDR3 is made up of 16 amino acids. Germline V gives CDR1 SGHAT, CDR2 FQNNGV. The CDR3 region has the DNA TGTGCCAGCAGATTGGACAGGGGCGGGAACACCGGGGAGCTGTTTTTT. The encoded protein is CASRLDRGGNTGELFF.

The V and J genes are TRBV2 and TRBJ1-2, with D perhaps TRBD1 (6 bases). V was clipped by 7 bases and J by 0 bases, with 15 bases between them. This CDR3 contains 15 residues. CDR1 and CDR2 (germline): SNHLY, FYNNEI. CDR3 in DNA: TGTGCCAGCAAATCCGGACAGATAGCTAACTATGGCTACACCTTC. As protein: CASKSGQIANYGYTF.

The chain employs TRBV11-2 and TRBJ1-2; 9 positions match TRBD1. The CDR3 is 20 residues long. CDR1 and CDR2 from the germline V gene are SGHAT and FQNNGV. J lost 3 bases, V lost 0 bases, and 17 bases had no gene match. The CDR3 loop reads CASSLDMGTTGGLVDYGYTF. The CDR3 DNA reads as TGTGCCAGCAGCTTAGATATGGGTACAACAGGGGGCTTGGTGGACTATGGCTACACCTTC.

The V gene is TRBV19, the J gene TRBJ2-3; 10 nucleotides agree with TRBD2. The CDR3 is 15 residues long. Germline V gene sequence: CDR1 LNHDA, CDR2 SQIVND (reference sequence). V lost 5 bases, J lost 10 bases, and 12 bases stayed unmatched. The CDR3: CASSWGSGGPRAQYF. CDR3 in DNA: TGTGCCAGTAGTTGGGGTAGCGGGGGGCCGCGTGCGCAGTATTTT. Full variable domain (rest looked up from reference TRBV19 and TRBJ2-3): DGGITQSPKYLFRKEGQNVTLSCEQNLNHDAMYWYRQDPGQGLRLIYYSQIVNDFQKGDIAEGYSVSREKKESFPLTVTSAQKNPTAFYLCASSWGSGGPRAQYFGPGTRLTVL.

J is TRBJ1-1 and V is TRBV4-1; the D is unclear. V was cut by 1 base and J by 5 bases, with 14 bases left in between. Germline V lookup: CDR1 MGHRA, CDR2 YSYEKL. This CDR3 comprises 15 residues. The CDR3 bases are TGCGCCAGCAGCCAAGCTACCACCTACGGGACTGAAGCTTTCTTT. This sequence encodes CASSQATTYGTEAFF.

This clone was detected many times. This chain connects TRBV2 to TRBJ1-4; 9 bases match TRBD1. Germline CDR1 reads SNHLY; CDR2 reads FYNNEI. The J segment lost 13 bases and the V segment lost 4 bases, leaving 10 bases of the junction unmatched. The CDR3 is made up of 14 amino acids. DNA for the CDR3: TGTGCCAGCAGTGGGACAGGGGATGTGGGGAGACTGTTTTTT. It translates to CASSGTGDVGRLFF. Looking up the rest from reference TRBV2 and TRBJ1-4 gives the full variable domain: EPEVTQTPSHQVTQMGQEVILRCVPISNHLYFYWYRQILGQKVEFLVSFYNNEISEKSEIFDDQFSVERPDGSNFTLKIRSTKLEDSAMYFCASSGTGDVGRLFFGSGTQLSVL.

The V call is TRBV7-2, the J call TRBJ2-5; a weak D match, TRBD2 (5 bases). V was clipped by 5 bases and J by 5 bases, with 12 bases between them. From germline, CDR1 is SGHTA and CDR2 FQGNSA. The CDR3 runs to 13 residues. The DNA for the CDR3 is TGTGCCAGCAGCCGGACTCCTGGGGAGACCCAGTACTTC. Residues: CASSRTPGETQYF.

This clone was detected once. The V call is TRBV30, the J call TRBJ1-2; 7 nucleotides align to TRBD1. The germline V gene encodes CDR1 GTSNPN and CDR2 SVGIG (reference sequence). The CDR3 extends over 13 amino acids. After removal of 2 bases from V and 4 bases from J, the junction contained 4 bases not matched to a gene. The CDR3 sequence: CAWSTQGFYGYTF. DNA for the CDR3: TGTGCCTGGAGTACACAGGGGTTCTATGGCTACACCTTC.

The V and J genes are TRBV13 and TRBJ1-2; 10 bases align to TRBD1. V was clipped by 5 bases and J by 5 bases; unmatched bases: 8. CDR3 length: 15 amino acids. CDR1 and CDR2 (germline): PRHDT, FYEKMQ (reference sequence). CDR3 DNA: TGTGCCAGCAGCCAGACAGGGGGCGCAGGTTATGGCTACACCTTC. This encodes CASSQTGGAGYGYTF.

This chain links TRBV6-5 with TRBJ1-2, with TRBD1 matching 8 bases. The CDR3 extends over 15 amino acids. V was clipped by 6 bases and J by 4 bases; unmatched bases: 10. Germline assignment: CDR1 MNHEY and CDR2 SVGAGI. CDR3 DNA: TGTGCCAGCAGATCCCCAGGGGGCGATGGCTATGGCTACACCTTC. Protein sequence: CASRSPGGDGYGYTF.

Here the CDR3 reads CASSQDRGYQPQHF. CDR3 DNA sequence: TGTGCCAGCAGCCAAGACCGCGGTTACCAGCCCCAGCATTTT. This rearrangement joins TRBV3-1 (or the pseudogene TRBV3-2) to TRBJ1-5; the D is unclear. The V gene lost 0 bases and the J gene lost 7 bases, with 10 bases spanning the gap. Germline V gene lookup returns CDR1 LGHDT and CDR2 YNNKEL (reference sequence). This CDR3 is built from 14 residues.

The J gene is TRBJ1-4, the V gene TRBV12-3 or TRBV12-4, with D possibly being TRBD1 (5 bases). This CDR3 has 13 amino acids. The V end lost 9 bases, the J end lost 4 bases, and 12 bases lay between the germline ends. The CDR3 protein is CASRDSYNEKLFF. CDR3 sequence (DNA): TGTGCCAGTCGAGACAGTTATAATGAAAAACTGTTTTTT.

The rearrangement links TRBV5-1 to TRBJ2-2; 12 nucleotides match TRBD1. Trimming took 4 bases from V and 7 from J; bases not matched to a gene: 8. This CDR3 has 16 amino acids. The germline gives CDR1 SGHRS, CDR2 YFSETQ. CDR3 sequence: CASSPTGTGGVGELFF. The CDR3 DNA reads as TGCGCCAGCAGCCCCACCGGGACAGGGGGCGTCGGGGAGCTGTTTTTT. Variable domain in full (rest from reference TRBV5-1 and TRBJ2-2): KAGVTQTPRYLIKTRGQQVTLSCSPISGHRSVSWYQQTPGQGLQFLFEYFSETQRNKGNFPGRFSGRQFSNSRSEMNVSTLELGDSALYLCASSPTGTGGVGELFFGEGSRLTVL.

This clone has a single count. This rearrangement joins TRBV23-1 to TRBJ1-5; tentative D call: TRBD1 (6 bases). TRBV23-1 is labeled an ORF, and its function is uncertain. V was trimmed by 0 bases and J by 8 bases, leaving 14 bases between them. CDR3 length equals 15 residues. The CDR3: CASSQSGGRGEPQHF. The DNA for the CDR3 is TGCGCCAGCAGTCAATCCGGGGGGCGAGGGGAGCCCCAGCATTTT.